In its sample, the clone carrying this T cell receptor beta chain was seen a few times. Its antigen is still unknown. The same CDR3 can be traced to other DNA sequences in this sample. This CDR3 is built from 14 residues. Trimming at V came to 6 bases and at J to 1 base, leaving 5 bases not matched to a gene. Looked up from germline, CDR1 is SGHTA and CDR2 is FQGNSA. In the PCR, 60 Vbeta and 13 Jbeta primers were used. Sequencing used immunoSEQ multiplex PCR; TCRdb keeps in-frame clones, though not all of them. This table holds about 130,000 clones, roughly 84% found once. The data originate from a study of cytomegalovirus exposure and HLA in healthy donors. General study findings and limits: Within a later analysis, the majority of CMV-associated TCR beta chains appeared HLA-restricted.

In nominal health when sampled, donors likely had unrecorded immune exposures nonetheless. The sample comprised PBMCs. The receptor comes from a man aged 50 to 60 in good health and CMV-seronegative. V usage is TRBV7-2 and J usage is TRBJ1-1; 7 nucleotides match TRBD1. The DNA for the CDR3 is TGTGCCAGCAGTCCCGGGACAGCGAACACTGAAGCTTTCTTT. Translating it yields CASSPGTANTEAFF.